Detailed here is one T cell receptor beta chain. The method was immunoSEQ multiplex PCR; TCRdb's version includes in-frame clones alone and lacks a portion of them. The table lists 730,000 or so clones, around 72% of them singletons, with around 2% in the top ten. The source of the sample is a study of shared clonotypes between healthy human individuals. Looked up from germline, CDR1 is MNHEY and CDR2 is SMNVEV (reference sequence). There are 14 residues in the CDR3. Between the trimmed V and J ends, which lost 5 bases and 0 bases, there was a span of 5 bases. Sequencing input: memory CD4+ T cells sorted from blood. Subset here: CD45RA-negative fraction. The receptor was derived from a woman aged 25 to 39 in good health. The gene calls are TRBV27 and TRBJ2-6; D gene ambiguous. The CDR3 sequence is CASSRYSGANVLTF. The CDR3 DNA follows: TGTGCCAGCAGTCGGTACTCTGGGGCCAACGTCCTGACTTTC.